What follows is one T cell receptor (beta chain) and its context. The antigen is unknown. The record originates from a study of T cell responses to AZD1222 COVID-19 vaccine. Study-level points and caveats: Repertoire sampling happened only post peak T cell response.

This CDR3 has 12 amino acids. CDR1 GTSNPN and CDR2 SVGIG come from the germline V gene (reference sequence). Deletions cut 0 bases from V and 4 bases from J, with 6 bases between. Sequencing used immunoSEQ multiplex PCR; TCRdb keeps in-frame clones, though not all of them. The data contain about 110,000 clones, 70% to 90% of them seen just once; the ten biggest clones take up 5.5% to 8%. The rearrangement joins TRBV30 to TRBJ1-2; D remains unclear. Sequenced here: peripheral blood, sampled on day 0 of AZD1222 vaccination. The sequence came from an adult in good health. The CDR3 bases are TGTGCCTGGAGTGTAGGCCTCTATGGCTACACCTTC. Translation gives CAWSVGLYGYTF.